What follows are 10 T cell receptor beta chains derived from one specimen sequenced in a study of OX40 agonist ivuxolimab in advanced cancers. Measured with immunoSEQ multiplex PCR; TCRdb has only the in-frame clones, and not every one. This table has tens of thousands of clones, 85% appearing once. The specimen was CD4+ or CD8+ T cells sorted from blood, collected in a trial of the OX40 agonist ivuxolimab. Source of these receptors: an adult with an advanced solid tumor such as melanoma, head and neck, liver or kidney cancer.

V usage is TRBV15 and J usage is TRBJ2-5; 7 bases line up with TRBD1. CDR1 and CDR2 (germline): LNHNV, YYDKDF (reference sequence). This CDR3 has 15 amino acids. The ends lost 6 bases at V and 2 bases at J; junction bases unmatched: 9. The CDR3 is CATRTPRDRQETQYF. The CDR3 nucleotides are TGTGCCACCAGGACCCCCCGGGACAGACAAGAGACCCAGTACTTC.

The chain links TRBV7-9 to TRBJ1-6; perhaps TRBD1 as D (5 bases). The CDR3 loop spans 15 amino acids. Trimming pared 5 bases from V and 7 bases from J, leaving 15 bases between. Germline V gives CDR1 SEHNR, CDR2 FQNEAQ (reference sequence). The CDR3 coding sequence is TGTGCCAGCAGCGGACCGACCTCAGGGAATTCACCCCTCCACTTT. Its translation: CASSGPTSGNSPLHF.

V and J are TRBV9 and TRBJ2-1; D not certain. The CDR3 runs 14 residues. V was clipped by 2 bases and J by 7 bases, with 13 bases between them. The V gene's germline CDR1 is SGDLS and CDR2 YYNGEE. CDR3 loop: CASSVGGRLNEQFF. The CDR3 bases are TGTGCCAGCAGCGTCGGTGGGCGCCTAAATGAGCAGTTCTTC.

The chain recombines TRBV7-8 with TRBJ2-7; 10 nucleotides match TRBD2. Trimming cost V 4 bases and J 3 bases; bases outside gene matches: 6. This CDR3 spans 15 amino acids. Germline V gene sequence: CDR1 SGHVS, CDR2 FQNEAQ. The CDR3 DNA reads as TGTGCCAGCAGCTCACCGACTAGCGGGTTCTACGAGCAGTACTTC. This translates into CASSSPTSGFYEQYF.

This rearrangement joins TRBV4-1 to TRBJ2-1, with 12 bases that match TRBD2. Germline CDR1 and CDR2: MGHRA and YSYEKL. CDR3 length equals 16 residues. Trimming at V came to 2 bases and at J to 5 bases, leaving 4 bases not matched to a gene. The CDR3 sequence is CASSQNSSGGDNEQFF. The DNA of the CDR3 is TGCGCCAGCAGCCAAAACTCTAGCGGGGGGGACAATGAGCAGTTCTTC.

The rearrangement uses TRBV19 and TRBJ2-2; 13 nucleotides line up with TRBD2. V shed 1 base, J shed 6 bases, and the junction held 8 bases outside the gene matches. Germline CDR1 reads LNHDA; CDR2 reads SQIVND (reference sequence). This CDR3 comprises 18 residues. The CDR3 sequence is CASSIATSGRALAGELFF. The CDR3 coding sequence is TGTGCCAGTAGTATAGCAACTAGCGGGAGGGCCCTCGCCGGGGAGCTGTTTTTT.

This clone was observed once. The CDR3 region has the DNA TGTGCCAGCAGTTACCCGACGGGCAGTTATGGCTACACCTTC. Amino acid sequence: CASSYPTGSYGYTF. The rearrangement links TRBV6-6 to TRBJ1-2; D not certain. Germline V gene data show CDR1 as MNHNY and CDR2 as SVGAGI (reference sequence). Trimming removed 2 bases at V and 5 bases at J, with 12 bases between. The CDR3 has 14 residues.

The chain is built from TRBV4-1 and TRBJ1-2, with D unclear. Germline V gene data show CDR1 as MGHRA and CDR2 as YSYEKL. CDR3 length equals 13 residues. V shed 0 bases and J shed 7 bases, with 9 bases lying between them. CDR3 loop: CASSQDSRIGYTF. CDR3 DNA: TGCGCCAGCAGCCAAGATTCCAGGATTGGCTACACCTTC.

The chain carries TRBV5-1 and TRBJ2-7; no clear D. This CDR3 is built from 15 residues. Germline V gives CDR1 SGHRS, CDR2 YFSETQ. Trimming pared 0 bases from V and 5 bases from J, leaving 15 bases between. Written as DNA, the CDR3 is TGCGCCAGCAGCTTGGAGGGTCAAATCCCGGACGAGCAGTACTTC. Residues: CASSLEGQIPDEQYF. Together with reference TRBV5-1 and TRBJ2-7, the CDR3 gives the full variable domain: KAGVTQTPRYLIKTRGQQVTLSCSPISGHRSVSWYQQTPGQGLQFLFEYFSETQRNKGNFPGRFSGRQFSNSRSEMNVSTLELGDSALYLCASSLEGQIPDEQYFGPGTRLTVT.

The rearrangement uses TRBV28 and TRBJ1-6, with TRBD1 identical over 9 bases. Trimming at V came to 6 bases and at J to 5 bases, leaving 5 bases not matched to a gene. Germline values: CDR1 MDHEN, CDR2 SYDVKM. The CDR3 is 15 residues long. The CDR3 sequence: CASSQRDRDNSPLHF. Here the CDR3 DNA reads TGTGCCAGCAGCCAAAGGGACAGGGATAATTCACCCCTCCACTTT.